This paragraph covers one T cell receptor beta chain sequence. Assay: immunoSEQ multiplex PCR; the TCRdb copy retains only in-frame clones and omits some. The sample consists of approximately 44,000 clones, about 95% of them appearing once. Regarding treatment: preoperative locoregional IRX-2 cytokine immunotherapy. This phase Ib study tested locoregional IRX-2 cytokine immunotherapy given before surgery. The sample comes from a study of preoperative IRX-2 immunotherapy in early breast cancer. This CDR3 is built from 13 residues. Germline assignment: CDR1 SGHAT and CDR2 FQNNGV. V dropped 1 base and J dropped 11 bases, with 14 bases sitting between them.

The specimen comprised tumor tissue, sampled after IRX-2 immunotherapy. This TCR derives from a human donor with breast cancer. The V call is TRBV11-2, the J call TRBJ1-1, with D unclear. CDR3 protein: CASSLGAQQLAFF. CDR3 DNA sequence: TGTGCCAGCAGCTTAGGGGCCCAACAGTTGGCTTTCTTT.